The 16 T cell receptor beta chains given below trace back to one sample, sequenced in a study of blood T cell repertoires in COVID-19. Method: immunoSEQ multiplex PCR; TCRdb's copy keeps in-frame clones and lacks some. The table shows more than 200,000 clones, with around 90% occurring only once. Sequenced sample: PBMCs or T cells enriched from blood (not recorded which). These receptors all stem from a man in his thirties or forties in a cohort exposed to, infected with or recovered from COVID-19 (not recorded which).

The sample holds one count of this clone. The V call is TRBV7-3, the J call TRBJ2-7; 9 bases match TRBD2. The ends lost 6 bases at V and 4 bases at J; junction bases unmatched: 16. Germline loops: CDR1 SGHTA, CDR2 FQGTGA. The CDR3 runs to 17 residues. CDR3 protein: CASSPNSGRTRLYEQYF. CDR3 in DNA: TGTGCCAGCAGTCCTAATAGCGGGAGAACGAGGTTGTACGAGCAGTACTTC.

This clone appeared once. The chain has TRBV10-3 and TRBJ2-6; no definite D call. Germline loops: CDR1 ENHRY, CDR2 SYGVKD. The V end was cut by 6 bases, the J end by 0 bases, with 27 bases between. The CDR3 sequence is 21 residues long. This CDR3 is CAISRRIVGSTKRSGANVLTF. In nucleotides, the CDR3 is TGTGCCATCAGCCGACGAATTGTCGGGTCTACAAAACGCTCTGGGGCCAACGTCCTGACTTTC.

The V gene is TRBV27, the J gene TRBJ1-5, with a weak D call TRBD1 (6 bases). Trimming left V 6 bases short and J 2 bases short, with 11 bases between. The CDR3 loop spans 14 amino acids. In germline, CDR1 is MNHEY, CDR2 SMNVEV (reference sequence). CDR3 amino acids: CASRADRGNQPQHF. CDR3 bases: TGTGCCAGCAGGGCGGACAGAGGCAATCAGCCCCAGCATTTT.

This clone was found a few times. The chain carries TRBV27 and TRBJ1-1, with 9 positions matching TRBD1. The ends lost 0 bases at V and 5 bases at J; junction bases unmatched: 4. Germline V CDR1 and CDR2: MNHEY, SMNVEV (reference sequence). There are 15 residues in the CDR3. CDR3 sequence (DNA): TGTGCCAGCAGTTTATCGACAGGGGGAGGTACTGAAGCTTTCTTT. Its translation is CASSLSTGGGTEAFF.

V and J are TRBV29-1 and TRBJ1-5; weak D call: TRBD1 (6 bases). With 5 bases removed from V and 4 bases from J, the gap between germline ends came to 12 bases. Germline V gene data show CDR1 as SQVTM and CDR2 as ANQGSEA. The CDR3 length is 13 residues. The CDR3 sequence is CSVRGQLNQPQHF. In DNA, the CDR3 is TGCAGCGTTCGAGGACAGTTGAATCAGCCCCAGCATTTT.

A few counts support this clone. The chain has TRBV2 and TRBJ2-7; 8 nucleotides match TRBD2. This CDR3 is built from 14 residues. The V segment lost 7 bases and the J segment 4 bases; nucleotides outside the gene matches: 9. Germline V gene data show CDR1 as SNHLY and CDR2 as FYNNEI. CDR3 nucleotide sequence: TGTGCCAGCACCTCGGGGCTAGCGGGTTACGAGCAGTACTTC. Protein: CASTSGLAGYEQYF.

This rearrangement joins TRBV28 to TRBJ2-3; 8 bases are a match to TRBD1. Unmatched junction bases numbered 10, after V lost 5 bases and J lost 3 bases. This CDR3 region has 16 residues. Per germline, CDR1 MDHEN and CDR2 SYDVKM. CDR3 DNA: TGTGCCAGCAGTCAAACCACCAGGGGGCTGACAGATACGCAGTATTTT. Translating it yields CASSQTTRGLTDTQYF.

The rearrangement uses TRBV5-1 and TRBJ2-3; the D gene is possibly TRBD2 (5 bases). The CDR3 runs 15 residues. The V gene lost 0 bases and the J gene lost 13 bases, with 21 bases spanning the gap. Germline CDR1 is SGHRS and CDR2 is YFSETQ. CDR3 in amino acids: CASSLGEYRGPREYF. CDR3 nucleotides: TGCGCCAGCAGCTTGGGGGAATATCGAGGGCCAAGGGAGTATTTT.

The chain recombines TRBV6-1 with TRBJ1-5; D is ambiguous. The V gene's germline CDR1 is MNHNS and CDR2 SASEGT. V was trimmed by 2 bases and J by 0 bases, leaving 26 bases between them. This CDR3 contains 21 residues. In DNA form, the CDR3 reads TGTGCCAGCAGTGAATATGGTCATATGGGGAGGGTCGTAGGTAGCAATCAGCCCCAGCATTTT. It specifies CASSEYGHMGRVVGSNQPQHF.

CDR3 DNA: TGTGCCAGCAGCCCCGGGGACAGGAGGTCCACCGGGGAGCTGTTTTTT. This gives the protein CASSPGDRRSTGELFF. The gene calls are TRBV11-1 and TRBJ2-2, with 8 bases that match TRBD1. CDR1 is SGHAT, CDR2 FQDESV, per germline (reference sequence). The CDR3 extends over 16 amino acids. With 5 bases clipped from V and 4 bases from J, the junction kept 9 bases outside the gene matches.

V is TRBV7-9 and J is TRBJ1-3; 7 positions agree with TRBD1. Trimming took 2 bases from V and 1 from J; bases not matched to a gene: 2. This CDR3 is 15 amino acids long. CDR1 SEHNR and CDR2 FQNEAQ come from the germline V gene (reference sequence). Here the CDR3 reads CASSLNRGSGNTIYF. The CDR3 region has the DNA TGTGCCAGCAGCTTAAACAGGGGATCTGGAAACACCATATATTTT.

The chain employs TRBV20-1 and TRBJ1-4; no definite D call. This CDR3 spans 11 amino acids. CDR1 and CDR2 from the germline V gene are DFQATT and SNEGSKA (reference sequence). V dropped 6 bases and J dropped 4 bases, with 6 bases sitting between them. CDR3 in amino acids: CSARDNEKLFF. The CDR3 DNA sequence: TGCAGTGCGCGTGATAATGAAAAACTGTTTTTT.

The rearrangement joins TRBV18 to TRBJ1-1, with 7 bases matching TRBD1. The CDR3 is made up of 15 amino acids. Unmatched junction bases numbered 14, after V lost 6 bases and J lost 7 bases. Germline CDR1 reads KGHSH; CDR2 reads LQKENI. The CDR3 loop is CASSADRAELGEAFF. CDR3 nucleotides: TGTGCCAGCTCCGCCGACAGGGCTGAATTGGGTGAAGCTTTCTTT.

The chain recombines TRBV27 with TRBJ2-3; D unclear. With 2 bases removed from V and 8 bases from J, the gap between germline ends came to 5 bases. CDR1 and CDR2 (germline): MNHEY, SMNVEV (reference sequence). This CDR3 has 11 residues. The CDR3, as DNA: TGTGCCAGCAGTTTAGGCGGTACGCAGTATTTT. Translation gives CASSLGGTQYF.

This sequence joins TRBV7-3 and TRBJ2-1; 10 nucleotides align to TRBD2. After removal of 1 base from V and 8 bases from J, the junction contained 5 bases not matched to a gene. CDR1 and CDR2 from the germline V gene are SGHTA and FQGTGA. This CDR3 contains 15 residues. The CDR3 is CASSLMLAGAHEQFF. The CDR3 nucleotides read TGTGCCAGCAGCTTAATGCTAGCGGGAGCCCATGAGCAGTTCTTC.

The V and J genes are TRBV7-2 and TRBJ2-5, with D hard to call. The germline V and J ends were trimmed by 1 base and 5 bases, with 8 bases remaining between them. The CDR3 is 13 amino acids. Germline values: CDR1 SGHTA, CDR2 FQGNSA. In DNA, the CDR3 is TGTGCCAGCAGCTTAGTCGTACGGGAGACCCAGTACTTC. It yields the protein CASSLVVRETQYF.